The 21 T cell receptor beta chains reported below all come from one sample, sequenced in a study of Graves' ophthalmopathy and Graves' hyperthyroidism. As the template, RNA transcripts were used to amplify TCR beta CDR3 regions. Amplification began with first-round RT-PCR using HTBI primers, then second-round multiplex PCR was performed. TCRdb reprocessed the multiplex PCR reads via MiXCR and lists one record per CDR3 protein. Of over 14,000 distinct CDR3 sequences in the sample, 50% were seen once. Sequencing was done on a sample of peripheral blood. The receptors were sampled from a woman in her 30s with Graves' ophthalmopathy.

A remark on this clonotype: A read error may be the cause here, since a much bigger clone is one base away. The gene calls are TRBV30 and TRBJ1-1; D not resolved. The V and J ends lost 1 base and 10 bases respectively, with 13 bases between them. CDR1 is GTSNPN, CDR2 SVGIG, per germline (reference sequence). This CDR3 is built from 12 residues. DNA of the CDR3: TGTGCCTGGAGTGCCCTCAGCGTTGGAGCTTTCTTT. This sequence encodes CAWSALSVGAFF.

For this clonotype: The junction departs from germline at one end; a sequencing error may be responsible. The V call is TRBV5-1, the J call TRBJ2-1; 9 nucleotides match TRBD2. The CDR3 is 17 residues long. Germline CDR1 SGHRS, CDR2 YFSETQ. This CDR3 is CASSAMTAGGGYNEQLF. In DNA, the CDR3 is TGCGCCAGCAGCGCGATGACAGCGGGAGGCGGGTACAATGAGCAGCTCTTC.

This sequence joins TRBV25-1 and TRBJ2-1, with TRBD2 matching over 7 bases. V gave up 5 bases and J gave up 6 bases; unmatched junction bases: 16. The CDR3 is 17 residues long. Germline loops: CDR1 MGHDK, CDR2 SYGVNS. CDR3 nucleotide sequence: TGTGCCAGCAGTCAACCACCCGGGACTACGACCCGCAATGAGCAGTTCTTC. Its protein product is CASSQPPGTTTRNEQFF. Based on the CDR3 plus reference TRBV25-1 and TRBJ2-1, the full variable domain is EADIYQTPRYLVIGTGKKITLECSQTMGHDKMYWYQQDPGMELHLIHYSYGVNSTEKGDLSSESTVSRIRTEHFPLTLESARPSHTSQYLCASSQPPGTTTRNEQFFGPGTRLTVL.

This clonotype is categorized as medium-sized (0.01 to 0.1%). This chain links TRBV5-1 with TRBJ2-1; 8 bases are a match to TRBD2. The J segment lost 6 bases and the V segment lost 4 bases, leaving 9 bases of the junction unmatched. This CDR3 has 15 residues. Germline CDR1 and CDR2: SGHRS and YFSETQ. CDR3 protein: CASSLAAGVSNEQFF. The CDR3 DNA sequence: TGCGCCAGCAGCCTCGCAGCGGGAGTCAGCAATGAGCAGTTCTTC.

The chain employs TRBV19 and TRBJ2-1; possibly TRBD2 for D (5 bases). Germline CDR1 LNHDA, CDR2 SQIVND (reference sequence). Between the trimmed V and J ends, which lost 4 bases and 3 bases, there was a span of 16 bases. The CDR3 loop spans 16 amino acids. The CDR3 region is CASSTSFRGFYNEQFF. CDR3 nucleotide sequence: TGTGCCAGTAGTACTAGCTTTCGAGGGTTCTACAATGAGCAGTTCTTC.

The chain recombines TRBV10-3 with TRBJ2-7; D call uncertain. The CDR3 length is 14 residues. The germline V gene encodes CDR1 ENHRY and CDR2 SYGVKD. V lost 2 bases to trimming and J lost 0 bases, with 8 bases between them. CDR3 DNA sequence: TGTGCCATCAGTGAGAAGGGTAGCTCCTACGAGCAGTACTTC. Translating it yields CAISEKGSSYEQYF.

This clonotype was detected many times. CDR3 sequence reads: CASRPGLDNEQFF. The CDR3 bases are TGTGCCAGCAGGCCGGGCTTGGACAATGAGCAGTTCTTC. This chain connects TRBV27 to TRBJ2-1; no reliable D call. CDR3 size: 13 residues. From germline, CDR1 is MNHEY and CDR2 SMNVEV (reference sequence). Trimming cost V 6 bases and J 5 bases, with 11 bases left between them.

A few counts support this clonotype. The rearrangement joins TRBV6-5 to TRBJ2-1, with no clear D. The V and J ends lost 6 bases and 4 bases respectively, with 10 bases between them. Germline V gene data show CDR1 as MNHEY and CDR2 as SVGAGI. This CDR3 region has 13 residues. The CDR3 nucleotides read TGTGCCAGCAGCTCGACCAGTTACAATGAGCAGTTCTTC. It yields the protein CASSSTSYNEQFF.

This clonotype has a handful of counts. The chain recombines TRBV19 with TRBJ1-3; 7 bases fit TRBD1. The CDR3 totals 13 residues. The germline CDR1 and CDR2 sequences are LNHDA and SQIVND (reference sequence). With V trimmed by 10 bases and J by 7 bases, 10 bases remained unmatched. As DNA, the CDR3 is TGTGCCAACACGACAGGGCCGAGGAACACCATATATTTT. The encoded protein is CANTTGPRNTIYF. Based on the CDR3 plus reference TRBV19 and TRBJ1-3, the full variable domain is DGGITQSPKYLFRKEGQNVTLSCEQNLNHDAMYWYRQDPGQGLRLIYYSQIVNDFQKGDIAEGYSVSREKKESFPLTVTSAQKNPTAFYLCANTTGPRNTIYFGEGSWLTVV.

The rearrangement joins TRBV5-1 to TRBJ1-4; TRBD1 matches 7 bases. The CDR3 sequence is 15 residues long. From germline, CDR1 is SGHRS and CDR2 YFSETQ. The V gene end was trimmed by 2 bases and the J gene end by 8 bases; junction bases not matched to a gene: 9. The CDR3 protein is CASSFPDRAGEKLFF. CDR3 in DNA: TGCGCCAGCAGCTTCCCCGACAGGGCAGGGGAAAAACTGTTTTTT. Together with reference TRBV5-1 and TRBJ1-4, the CDR3 gives the full variable domain: KAGVTQTPRYLIKTRGQQVTLSCSPISGHRSVSWYQQTPGQGLQFLFEYFSETQRNKGNFPGRFSGRQFSNSRSEMNVSTLELGDSALYLCASSFPDRAGEKLFFGSGTQLSVL.

The J gene is TRBJ2-6, the V gene TRBV15; 12 bases are a match to TRBD2. V trimming: 3 bases; J trimming: 4 bases; junction bases outside the gene matches: 10. This CDR3 spans 19 amino acids. CDR1 LNHNV and CDR2 YYDKDF come from the germline V gene (reference sequence). CDR3 in amino acids: CATSRSRLAGAEGANVLTF. CDR3 bases: TGTGCCACCAGCAGGTCAAGACTAGCGGGAGCGGAAGGGGCCAACGTCCTGACTTTC. The full variable domain, in which reference TRBV15 and TRBJ2-6 provide the parts outside the CDR3, is DAMVIQNPRYQVTQFGKPVTLSCSQTLNHNVMYWYQQKSSQAPKLLFHYYDKDFNNEADTPDNFQSRRPNTSFCFLDIRSPGLGDTAMYLCATSRSRLAGAEGANVLTFGAGSRLTVL.

This chain joins TRBV20-1 and TRBJ2-7, with TRBD2 matching over 8 bases. CDR1 DFQATT and CDR2 SNEGSKA come from the germline V gene (reference sequence). CDR3 length equals 14 residues. V dropped 4 bases and J dropped 2; count of bases not matched to a gene: 7. The CDR3 sequence: CSATKRERPYEQYF. CDR3 nucleotides: TGCAGTGCTACCAAGCGGGAGAGACCCTACGAGCAGTACTTC.

This clonotype was seen a few times. CDR3 sequence: CASSLGGRFNSPLHF. The CDR3 DNA reads as TGTGCCAGCAGCTTAGGTGGCAGGTTTAATTCACCCCTCCACTTT. The chain recombines TRBV11-2 with TRBJ1-6; D remains unclear. The CDR3 sequence is 15 residues long. The ends were cut back, 1 base at V and 6 bases at J, with 10 bases in the middle. Germline lookup yields CDR1 SGHAT and CDR2 FQNNGV.

The V call is TRBV20-1, the J call TRBJ2-5; D is uncertain. With 1 base removed from V and 5 bases from J, the gap between germline ends came to 20 bases. This CDR3 is 16 amino acids long. Germline-derived CDR1 and CDR2 are DFQATT and SNEGSKA (reference sequence). CDR3 loop: CSARVELPNVRETQYF. CDR3 sequence (DNA): TGCAGTGCTAGAGTGGAACTACCCAACGTCCGGGAGACCCAGTACTTC.

This chain uses TRBV11-2 with TRBJ2-7; D is uncertain. The CDR3 loop spans 11 amino acids. Per the germline V gene, CDR1 is SGHAT and CDR2 is FQNNGV. The CDR3 sequence: CATSWTDEQYV. CDR3 sequence (DNA): TGTGCCACCAGCTGGACGGACGAGCAGTACGTC.

V gene TRBV5-6 combines with J gene TRBJ2-7, with 8 bases aligning to TRBD1. The junction had 7 bases not matched to a gene; V was cut back by 0 bases and J by 2 bases. This CDR3 comprises 16 residues. The germline V gene encodes CDR1 SGHDT and CDR2 YYEEEE. The CDR3 is CASSLAPTGVTYEQYF. The CDR3 DNA follows: TGTGCCAGCAGCTTGGCCCCGACAGGGGTTACCTACGAGCAGTACTTC. Full variable domain (missing parts from reference TRBV5-6 and TRBJ2-7): DAGVTQSPTHLIKTRGQQVTLRCSPKSGHDTVSWYQQALGQGPQFIFQYYEEEERQRGNFPDRFSGHQFPNYSSELNVNALLLGDSALYLCASSLAPTGVTYEQYFGPGTRLTVT.

The gene calls are TRBV15 and TRBJ1-1, with D unresolved. The germline V gene encodes CDR1 LNHNV and CDR2 YYDKDF (reference sequence). The CDR3 extends over 13 amino acids. V was pared by 7 bases and J by 7 bases, with 16 bases between. The CDR3 bases are TGTGCCACCACCCACGGGCAGCCAAATGAAGCTTTCTTT. This encodes CATTHGQPNEAFF.

The chain combines TRBV2 with TRBJ1-2; 11 nucleotides line up with TRBD1. Germline CDR1 and CDR2: SNHLY and FYNNEI. The CDR3 spans 14 residues. After removal of 8 bases from V and 3 bases from J, the junction contained 5 bases not matched to a gene. CDR3 residues: CASRTGGEDYGYTF. The CDR3 DNA sequence: TGTGCCAGCCGGACAGGGGGCGAAGACTATGGCTACACCTTC.

V gene TRBV20-1 combines with J gene TRBJ1-1, with D perhaps matching TRBD1 (6 bases). Trimming stripped 5 bases from V and 4 bases from J, with 11 bases between. The CDR3 has 12 amino acids. In germline, CDR1 is DFQATT, CDR2 SNEGSKA (reference sequence). The CDR3 nucleotides read TGCAGTGCTCCCAGGGGAAGCACTGAAGCTTTCTTT. Its protein product is CSAPRGSTEAFF.

This clonotype has a count of ten or more. The V call is TRBV12-3 or TRBV12-4, the J call TRBJ2-1, with D unresolved. The germline V and J ends were trimmed by 6 bases and 0 bases, with 12 bases remaining between them. The CDR3 covers 15 residues. The CDR3 reads CASSFDAASYNEQFF. CDR3 nucleotides: TGTGCCAGCAGCTTTGACGCGGCCTCCTACAATGAGCAGTTCTTC.

About this clonotype: The junction differs from germline at one of its ends, possibly a read error. The genes are TRBV10-3 and TRBJ2-7, with no clear D. Germline V gene sequence: CDR1 ENHRY, CDR2 SYGVKD. This CDR3 region has 13 residues. The CDR3 DNA reads as TGTGCCAGCAGTTTCACTAACTCCTACGAGCAGTACTTC. As protein: CASSFTNSYEQYF.